A selection of T cell receptor beta chains follows, all from one sample in a study of cytomegalovirus exposure and HLA in healthy donors. TCRdb's copy holds only in-frame clones and misses some; the assay was immunoSEQ multiplex PCR. The repertoire holds over 85,000 clones, 60% to 80% seen once, with about 3.5% in the top ten. Specimen: PBMCs. Source of these receptors: a man in his forties in good health and CMV-seronegative. Both conserved end residues are trimmed from each CDR3.

v_call	j_call	cdr3_aa
TRBV2	TRBJ1-5	ASSVSGGNQPQH
TRBV25-1	TRBJ1-6	ASSPTPFNSPLH
TRBV7-9	TRBJ1-5	ASSLGQGYNQPQH
TRBV9	TRBJ1-1	ASSTAGNTEAF
TRBV7-9	TRBJ1-4	ASSFDRANEKLF
TRBV7-9	TRBJ1-6	ASSLAPGGNNSPLH
TRBV28	TRBJ2-7	ASSLILYEQY
TRBV2	TRBJ1-4	ASSRGQLNEKLF
TRBV11-2	TRBJ2-1	ASSLGLAGGPYNEQF
TRBV5-1	TRBJ1-4	ASSFSGNEKLF
TRBV11-3	TRBJ2-4	ASSPGTGGFKNIQY
TRBV30	TRBJ2-7	AWTGTSRSYEQY
TRBV5-1	TRBJ2-1	ASSRIPGTGDYNEQF
TRBV4-1	TRBJ2-3	ASSQDALAGGDTQY
TRBV6-5	TRBJ2-3	ASSYEAGEWSDTQY
TRBV5-1	TRBJ2-1	ASSLGLGSGRFGNNEQF
TRBV6-5	TRBJ1-6	ASSYSFSPSPLH
TRBV27	TRBJ2-7	ASSLLGDSYEQY
TRBV11-2	TRBJ2-2	ASSLVRTSSTGELF
TRBV7-9	TRBJ2-7	ASSPDRASGTYEQY
TRBV5-8	TRBJ1-1	ASSLGSAEAF
TRBV6-5	TRBJ2-1	ASSYSGREAPFGF
TRBV30	TRBJ1-5	AWSRGGQPQH
TRBV11-2	TRBJ1-5	ASSLFGQGNQPQH
TRBV5-1	TRBJ2-1	ASSFNTGTTVEQF
TRBV2	TRBJ2-7	ASRLGLLSYEQY
TRBV4-1	TRBJ2-5	ASSQENLEETQY
TRBV29-1	TRBJ2-5	SGGVAETQY
TRBV28	TRBJ1-2	ASSSPTGGAYGYT
TRBV14	TRBJ1-2	ASSQVGPYGYT
TRBV2	TRBJ1-2	ASRGTGGHYGYT
TRBV6-4	TRBJ1-5	ASSDSTGGDQPQH
TRBV4-2	TRBJ2-7	ASNHPGTSEREQY
TRBV6-1	TRBJ2-7	ASSEALRAATGGEQY
TRBV12-5	TRBJ1-1	ASGFRLTEAF
TRBV20-1	TRBJ2-7	SARDIYEQY
TRBV7-3	TRBJ2-1	ASSLGLYNEQF
TRBV19	TRBJ2-2	ASSILAGAIGELF
TRBV10-3	TRBJ2-7	AISEIQGQGASYEQY
TRBV28	TRBJ2-3	ASKAQGQGRTDTQY
TRBV19	TRBJ2-7	ASSISGDEQY
TRBV2	TRBJ2-7	ASSEASNEQY
TRBV5-8	TRBJ2-7	ASSRTRTGEQY